The 14 T cell receptor beta chains below all came from one sample that was sequenced in a study of early T cells in non-severe SARS-CoV-2 infection. TCRdb independently ran MiXCR on the 5' RACE reads; one entry per CDR3 protein. The sample includes about 35,000 distinct CDR3 sequences, around 5% of them seen just once. The sequenced sample consisted of whole blood. The receptors derive from an adult who was a healthcare worker with PCR-confirmed SARS-CoV-2 infection or an uninfected control (not recorded which).

The chain is built from TRBV12-3 or TRBV12-4 and TRBJ2-7; 9 bases map to TRBD1. This CDR3 is 14 amino acids long. The junction had 8 bases not matched to a gene; V was cut back by 6 bases and J by 5 bases. The CDR3 region is CASSPGTGFHEQYF. As DNA, the CDR3 is TGTGCCAGCAGCCCCGGGACAGGGTTTCACGAGCAGTACTTC.

This clonotype was observed a handful of times. This chain joins TRBV12-3 or TRBV12-4 and TRBJ1-3, with D possibly TRBD1 on 6 matching bases. V lost 6 bases to trimming and J lost 9 bases, with 9 bases between them. The CDR3 extends over 11 amino acids. The CDR3 protein is CASSTGSTIYF. DNA for the CDR3: TGTGCCAGCAGCACAGGGAGCACCATATATTTT.

This clonotype was counted at least ten times. The rearrangement joins TRBV12-3 or TRBV12-4 to TRBJ1-2, with D tentatively TRBD1 (5 bases). The V gene lost 4 bases and the J gene lost 7 bases, with 19 bases spanning the gap. The CDR3 consists of 15 residues. The CDR3 DNA reads TGTGCCAGCAGTTCCCTCCCCGACTGGGGGGTTGGCTACACCTTC. Translation gives CASSSLPDWGVGYTF.

This clonotype showed up many times. The chain recombines TRBV7-2 with TRBJ2-2; the D gene is possibly TRBD2 (6 bases). Germline V gives CDR1 SGHTA, CDR2 FQGNSA. The V gene lost 1 base and the J gene lost 5 bases, with 14 bases spanning the gap. CDR3 length equals 16 residues. The chain's CDR3 is CASSLVSGTPTGELFF. The CDR3 DNA reads TGTGCCAGCAGCTTAGTATCCGGGACTCCTACCGGGGAGCTGTTTTTT.

The table lists this clonotype with a few counts. This rearrangement joins TRBV29-1 to TRBJ2-2; D unclear. CDR1 is SQVTM, CDR2 ANQGSEA, per germline. The V gene lost 4 bases and the J gene lost 0 bases, with 9 bases spanning the gap. This CDR3 contains 14 residues. CDR3 in DNA: TGCAGCGTTGCCAGGCCCACGAACACCGGGGAGCTGTTTTTT. As protein: CSVARPTNTGELFF.

This clonotype came up many times. The chain carries TRBV18 and TRBJ1-1; D unclear. The germline V gene has CDR1 KGHSH and CDR2 LQKENI. V dropped 2 bases and J dropped 1 base, with 2 bases sitting between them. CDR3 length: 12 amino acids. The CDR3 sequence: CASSPGNTEAFF. CDR3 bases: TGTGCCAGCTCACCAGGGAACACTGAAGCTTTCTTT. Looking up the rest from reference TRBV18 and TRBJ1-1 gives the full variable domain: NAGVMQNPRHLVRRRGQEARLRCSPMKGHSHVYWYRQLPEEGLKFMVYLQKENIIDESGMPKERFSAEFPKEGPSILRIQQVVRGDSAAYFCASSPGNTEAFFGQGTRLTVV.

This clonotype was counted a few times. The genes are TRBV5-8 and TRBJ2-5; 9 nucleotides align to TRBD1. The germline V gene encodes CDR1 SGHTS and CDR2 YDEGEE. This CDR3 has 16 amino acids. Trimming took 1 base from V and 2 from J; bases not matched to a gene: 6. CDR3 region: CASSLWGQGIQETQYF. The DNA for the CDR3 is TGTGCCAGCAGCTTGTGGGGACAGGGTATACAAGAGACCCAGTACTTC.

The sample holds many counts of this clonotype. This chain connects TRBV18 to TRBJ1-1, with 10 positions matching TRBD1. CDR3 length: 14 amino acids. Germline lookup yields CDR1 KGHSH and CDR2 LQKENI. J was trimmed by 3 bases and V by 6 bases; bases with no gene match: 4. The CDR3 spells CASSDRGQDTEAFF. The DNA for the CDR3 is TGTGCCAGCTCTGACAGGGGGCAGGACACTGAAGCTTTCTTT.

This clonotype has at least ten counts. The chain combines TRBV4-1 with TRBJ1-4, with no clear D. This CDR3 is 12 amino acids long. Germline V gives CDR1 MGHRA, CDR2 YSYEKL. V lost 4 bases to trimming and J lost 8 bases, with 8 bases between them. CDR3 DNA: TGCGCCAGCAGCCTAATGGGGGAAAAACTGTTTTTT. This gives the protein CASSLMGEKLFF.

In this sample, this clonotype turned up many times. The chain recombines TRBV3-1 with TRBJ1-1, with TRBD1 as a possible D gene (5 bases). The CDR3 runs to 14 residues. V was trimmed by 4 bases and J by 5 bases, leaving 14 bases between them. Germline CDR1 is LGHDT and CDR2 is YNNKEL (reference sequence). The CDR3 reads CASSPSGFGTEAFF. The CDR3 DNA reads TGTGCCAGCAGCCCCTCAGGGTTTGGGACTGAAGCTTTCTTT.

In this sample, this clonotype turned up many times. The chain joins TRBV11-2 to TRBJ2-3, with TRBD1 matching 10 bases. The CDR3 consists of 16 residues. Germline V CDR1 and CDR2: SGHAT, FQNNGV. V lost 1 base, J lost 6 bases, and 7 bases stayed unmatched. The CDR3 sequence is CASSLVLGQGKDTQYF. The DNA of the CDR3 is TGTGCCAGCAGCTTAGTCTTGGGACAGGGGAAGGATACGCAGTATTTT.

This clonotype showed up just a few times. The genes are TRBV24-1 and TRBJ2-3; 9 positions agree with TRBD1. After removal of 5 bases from V and 2 bases from J, the junction contained 7 bases not matched to a gene. The CDR3 is 16 residues long. Germline loops: CDR1 KGHDR, CDR2 SFDVKD. CDR3 residues: CATSGRGQGYTDTQYF. The CDR3 bases are TGTGCCACCAGTGGAAGGGGACAGGGATACACAGATACGCAGTATTTT.

This clonotype was seen more than once but under ten times. This chain connects TRBV19 to TRBJ1-5; 8 bases are a match to TRBD1. The V segment lost 8 bases and the J segment 3 bases; nucleotides outside the gene matches: 3. This CDR3 comprises 13 residues. From germline, CDR1 is LNHDA and CDR2 SQIVND (reference sequence). The CDR3 bases are TGTGCCAGTCAGGACAGGGCCAATCAGCCCCAGCATTTT. It yields the protein CASQDRANQPQHF.

This clonotype was detected ten times or more. The CDR3 DNA follows: TGCGCCAGCAGCTTGTACACGTCCACTGAAGCTTTCTTT. Translation: CASSLYTSTEAFF. V gene TRBV5-1 combines with J gene TRBJ1-1, with D hard to call. Per germline, CDR1 SGHRS and CDR2 YFSETQ. Trimming shortened V by 1 base and J by 4 bases, and 8 bases separated the two germline ends. The CDR3 extends over 13 amino acids.